These T cell receptor beta chains were read from a single sample in a study of Graves' ophthalmopathy and Graves' hyperthyroidism. TCRdb recomputed calls from the multiplex PCR reads with MiXCR, one row per CDR3 protein. The sample lists around 660,000 distinct CDR3 sequences; roughly 41% were seen once. The sample taken for sequencing was peripheral blood. The receptors here all came from an adult man with Graves' ophthalmopathy. Each CDR3 is given with its conserved first and last residue. The order of the fields is CDR3 length, V gene, J gene, D gene, clone size, CDR3 DNA, CDR3 protein. The D gene is left open where the match is weak. Clone size is not always given. Where it is, it says once, few, many or a class for expanded clones.

>18|TRBV4-1|TRBJ1-2|.|.
TGCGCCAGCAGCCAAGAACGGTGGGGACCGCTTGAAAGATATGGCTACACCTTC
CASSQERWGPLERYGYTF
>14|TRBV20-1|TRBJ1-6|TRBD1|many
TGCAGTGCTTTGGACAGGTCCTATAATTCACCCCTCCACTTT
CSALDRSYNSPLHF
>14|TRBV10-2|TRBJ2-7|TRBD2|.
TGCGCCAGCTTAGCACTAGCGGGAGTTTCCGAGCAGTACTTC
CASLALAGVSEQYF
>14|TRBV5-1|TRBJ1-1|.|.
TGCGCCAGCAGCTCAGGCGCCCGGAACACTGAAGCTTTCTTT
CASSSGARNTEAFF
>14|TRBV7-8|TRBJ1-1|.|few
TGTGCCAGCAGTCCTCCCGGCCTCTACACTGAAGCTTTCTTT
CASSPPGLYTEAFF
>17|TRBV4-2|TRBJ2-7|TRBD2|few
TGTGCCAGCAGCCAAGAATTTTTAGTAGCGGGAGTGGACGAGCAGTACTTC
CASSQEFLVAGVDEQYF
>16|TRBV3-1|TRBJ2-5|.|many
TGTGCCAGCAGCCAAGATCTGGGTCCGCTCCAAGAGACCCAGTACTTC
CASSQDLGPLQETQYF
>15|TRBV7-8|TRBJ1-2|.|many
TGTGCCAGCAGCTTAGATTGGACCGCTAACTATGGCTACACCTTC
CASSLDWTANYGYTF
>12|TRBV11-1|TRBJ2-7|.|.
TGCGCCAGCAGTTTAGGGGCGGGCGAGCAGTACTTC
CASSLGAGEQYF
>15|TRBV20-1|TRBJ2-6|.|many
TGCAGTGCTAGAGATCCAGCCTCTGGGGCCAACGTCCTGACTTTC
CSARDPASGANVLTF
>15|TRBV7-9|TRBJ1-4|.|.
TGTGCCAGCAGCTTAGAGCATGCGGGGGATGAAAAACTGTTTTTT
CASSLEHAGDEKLFF
>15|TRBV7-9|TRBJ1-1|TRBD1|.
TGTGCCAGCAGCGTGGGACAGGGCTTTGGCACTGAAGCTTTCTTT
CASSVGQGFGTEAFF
>15|TRBV10-3|TRBJ2-7|.|.
TGTGCCAGCAGTGAAGCTGCGGGAACCAACTACGAGCAGTACTTC
CASSEAAGTNYEQYF
>15|TRBV27|TRBJ1-5|.|few
TGTGCCAGCAAGAGGACAGCGTATAGCAATCAGCCCCAGCATTTT
CASKRTAYSNQPQHF
>13|TRBV10-3|TRBJ1-5|.|.
TGTGCCATCAGTTCTCCGGGACACCGGTCCCAGCATTTT
CAISSPGHRSQHF
>18|TRBV7-9|TRBJ1-1|.|many
TGTGCCAGCAGCTTAGATCCCCTCCTGCCTACGGGGAACACTGAAGCTTTCTTT
CASSLDPLLPTGNTEAFF